The 17 T cell receptor beta chains below were found in one sample sequenced in a study of glioma-infiltrating T cells after dendritic cell vaccination. The data were produced by immunoSEQ multiplex PCR, yet TCRdb's version contains in-frame clones alone and is incomplete. The sample contains over 90,000 clones, 85% of which appear only once. The sample in question was blood, obtained before dendritic cell vaccination. The receptor set was obtained from a human donor with glioblastoma.

In this sample, this clone turned up a few times. The J gene is TRBJ1-3, the V gene TRBV5-6; no clear D gene. The CDR3 consists of 17 residues. Between the trimmed V and J ends, which lost 1 base and 0 bases, there was a span of 14 bases. Germline V gives CDR1 SGHDT, CDR2 YYEEEE. Written as DNA, the CDR3 is TGTGCCAGCAGCTTGCCCCCAGGCGGGAACTCTGGAAACACCATATATTTT. Its protein is CASSLPPGGNSGNTIYF. Looking up the rest from reference TRBV5-6 and TRBJ1-3 gives the full variable domain: DAGVTQSPTHLIKTRGQQVTLRCSPKSGHDTVSWYQQALGQGPQFIFQYYEEEERQRGNFPDRFSGHQFPNYSSELNVNALLLGDSALYLCASSLPPGGNSGNTIYFGEGSWLTVV.

This clone was counted once. This chain links TRBV28 with TRBJ2-7, with TRBD1 matching over 7 bases. Looked up from germline, CDR1 is MDHEN and CDR2 is SYDVKM. The CDR3 is 14 residues long. V shed 6 bases and J 5 bases; nucleotides not matched to a gene: 10. The CDR3 DNA follows: TGTGCCAGCAGCAAGAACAGGGGTGGGAACGAGCAGTACTTC. It encodes CASSKNRGGNEQYF.

The chain links TRBV30 to TRBJ2-5; 8 nucleotides match TRBD2. Trimming cost V 0 bases and J 4 bases; bases outside gene matches: 4. Germline CDR1 reads GTSNPN; CDR2 reads SVGIG (reference sequence). The CDR3 has 14 residues. The CDR3, as DNA: TGTGCCTGGAGTGTAGGGCTAGCGGGAGAGACCCAGTACTTC. This encodes CAWSVGLAGETQYF.

This rearrangement joins TRBV5-8 to TRBJ2-1, with TRBD2 matching over 7 bases. This CDR3 contains 16 residues. V dropped 1 base and J dropped 7; count of bases not matched to a gene: 11. CDR1 is SGHTS and CDR2 is YDEGEE in the germline V gene. The chain's CDR3 is CASSLYQGEGYNEQFF. In DNA, the CDR3 is TGTGCCAGCAGCTTGTATCAAGGGGAGGGTTATAATGAGCAGTTCTTC. The variable domain in full, with the rest retrieved from reference TRBV5-8 and TRBJ2-1, is EAGVTQSPTHLIKTRGQQATLRCSPISGHTSVYWYQQALGLGLQFLLWYDEGEERNRGNFPPRFSGRQFPNYSSELNVNALELEDSALYLCASSLYQGEGYNEQFFGPGTRLTVL.

The V gene is TRBV29-1, the J gene TRBJ1-5, with TRBD1 as a possible D gene (5 bases). This CDR3 region has 13 residues. Germline CDR1 SQVTM, CDR2 ANQGSEA. V lost 4 bases and J 3 bases, leaving 10 bases between the germline ends. The CDR3 is CSVVGGDNQPQHF. The DNA of the CDR3 is TGCAGCGTTGTCGGGGGAGACAATCAGCCCCAGCATTTT.

The chain combines TRBV15 with TRBJ2-6; 8 positions agree with TRBD2. Looked up from germline, CDR1 is LNHNV and CDR2 is YYDKDF (reference sequence). With 0 bases clipped from V and 0 bases from J, the junction kept 16 bases outside the gene matches. CDR3 length: 22 residues. CDR3 in DNA: TGTGCCACCAGCAGAGATCGGGCACTAGCGGTGAGCACTAGCTCTGGGGCCAACGTCCTGACTTTC. Protein: CATSRDRALAVSTSSGANVLTF.

This clone appeared once. This chain connects TRBV7-2 to TRBJ2-7; D might be TRBD1 (5 bases). The germline gives CDR1 SGHTA, CDR2 FQGNSA. The V end was cut by 1 base, the J end by 1 base, with 8 bases between. The CDR3 length is 14 residues. The chain's CDR3 is CASSLGQRSYEQYF. The CDR3, as DNA: TGTGCCAGCAGCTTAGGACAGAGATCCTACGAGCAGTACTTC.

This clone is a singleton in its sample. J is TRBJ2-3 and V is TRBV9; D not certain. Trimming took 4 bases from V and 8 from J, leaving 14 bases between them. The CDR3 totals 13 residues. The germline CDR1 and CDR2 sequences are SGDLS and YYNGEE. CDR3 coding DNA: TGTGCCAGCAGCCCCAGACAACTTTTTACGCAGTATTTT. Translating it yields CASSPRQLFTQYF.

On this clone itself: Germline and junction disagree at one end, which may indicate a read error. This sequence joins TRBV7-7 and TRBJ2-5, with 8 positions matching TRBD1. This CDR3 has 16 amino acids. CDR1 SSHAT and CDR2 FNYEAQ come from the germline V gene (reference sequence). CDR3 amino acids: CASSLGTGSHQKTQYF. The CDR3 DNA reads as TGTGCCAGCAGCTTAGGGACAGGGTCCCACCAAAAGACCCAGTACTTC. The full variable domain, its missing parts supplied by reference TRBV7-7 and TRBJ2-5, is GAGVSQSPRYKVTKRGQDVTLRCDPISSHATLYWYQQALGQGPEFLTYFNYEAQPDKSGLPSDRFSAERPEGSISTLTIQRTEQRDSAMYRCASSLGTGSHQKTQYFGPGTRLLVL.

The sample holds one count of this clone. The rearrangement uses TRBV7-3 and TRBJ2-2; no clear D gene. The CDR3 covers 16 residues. Germline lookup yields CDR1 SGHTA and CDR2 FQGTGA. With 6 bases removed from V and 0 bases from J, the gap between germline ends came to 14 bases. CDR3 coding DNA: TGTGCCAGCAGTCCCTCGAGGCACTCGAACACCGGGGAGCTGTTTTTT. As protein: CASSPSRHSNTGELFF.

V and J are TRBV5-1 and TRBJ2-1; possibly TRBD2 for D (5 bases). The CDR3 contains 15 residues. From germline, CDR1 is SGHRS and CDR2 YFSETQ. V was pared by 0 bases and J by 7 bases, with 14 bases between. CDR3 residues: CASSLAEVVRNEQFF. The CDR3 DNA is TGCGCCAGCAGCTTGGCGGAGGTGGTTCGGAATGAGCAGTTCTTC.

The rearrangement joins TRBV29-1 to TRBJ2-7; D call uncertain. The germline V gene has CDR1 SQVTM and CDR2 ANQGSEA. The CDR3 covers 11 residues. V was pared by 7 bases and J by 6 bases, with 13 bases between. The CDR3 DNA is TGCAGCGGAGCGTTGGGTGGCGAGCAGTACTTC. Encoded protein: CSGALGGEQYF.

This clone turned up a few times. This sequence joins TRBV15 and TRBJ1-1; D uncertain. Trimming stripped 5 bases from V and 2 bases from J, with 9 bases between. The germline V gene encodes CDR1 LNHNV and CDR2 YYDKDF (reference sequence). The CDR3 is made up of 13 amino acids. The CDR3 nucleotides read TGTGCCACCAGCTCCGGGGTAAACACTGAAGCTTTCTTT. The encoded protein is CATSSGVNTEAFF.

Here the CDR3 DNA reads TGTGCCAGCAGTGAACAGTTTAATTCACCCCTCCACTTT. Residues: CASSEQFNSPLHF. The chain employs TRBV2 and TRBJ1-6; D not resolved. V lost 2 bases, J lost 6 bases, and 5 bases lay in between. The germline V gene has CDR1 SNHLY and CDR2 FYNNEI. This CDR3 has 13 residues.

The V and J genes are TRBV6-5 and TRBJ2-5; the D gene is possibly TRBD2 (5 bases). The CDR3 is made up of 14 amino acids. V lost 2 bases, J lost 5 bases, and 12 bases lay in between. The germline CDR1 and CDR2 sequences are MNHEY and SVGAGI. Here the CDR3 reads CASSYAGLGETQYF. The CDR3 nucleotides read TGTGCCAGCAGTTACGCGGGCCTCGGGGAGACCCAGTACTTC.

The CDR3 spells CASSRDRVGGNTIYF. Here the CDR3 DNA reads TGTGCCAGCAGCCGGGACAGAGTAGGTGGAAACACCATATATTTT. V usage is TRBV9 and J usage is TRBJ1-3, with 7 bases fitting TRBD1. The V gene end was trimmed by 4 bases and the J gene end by 3 bases; junction bases not matched to a gene: 7. The V gene's germline CDR1 is SGDLS and CDR2 YYNGEE. The CDR3 is 15 residues long.

V is TRBV5-1 and J is TRBJ1-5; the D gene is possibly TRBD1 (5 bases). The germline V gene has CDR1 SGHRS and CDR2 YFSETQ. Trimming left V 2 bases short and J 3 bases short, with 9 bases between. The CDR3 spans 14 residues. As DNA, the CDR3 is TGCGCCAGCAGCTTCGGGGGGAACAATCAGCCCCAGCATTTT. This encodes CASSFGGNNQPQHF. The whole variable domain, filled in from reference TRBV5-1 and TRBJ1-5, reads KAGVTQTPRYLIKTRGQQVTLSCSPISGHRSVSWYQQTPGQGLQFLFEYFSETQRNKGNFPGRFSGRQFSNSRSEMNVSTLELGDSALYLCASSFGGNNQPQHFGDGTRLSIL.